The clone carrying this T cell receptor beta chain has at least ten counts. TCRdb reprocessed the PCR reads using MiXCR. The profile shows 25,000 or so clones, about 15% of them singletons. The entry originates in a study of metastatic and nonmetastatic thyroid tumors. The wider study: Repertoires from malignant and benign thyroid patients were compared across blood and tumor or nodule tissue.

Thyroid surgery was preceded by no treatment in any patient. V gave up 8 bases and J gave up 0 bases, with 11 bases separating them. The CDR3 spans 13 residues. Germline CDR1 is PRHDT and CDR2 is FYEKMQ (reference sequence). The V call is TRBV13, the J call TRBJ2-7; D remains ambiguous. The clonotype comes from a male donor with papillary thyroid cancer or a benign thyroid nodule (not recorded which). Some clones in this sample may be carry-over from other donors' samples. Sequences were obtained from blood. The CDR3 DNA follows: TGTGCCAGCTCCCCGCAGAGCTCCTACGAGCAGTACTTC. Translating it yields CASSPQSSYEQYF.